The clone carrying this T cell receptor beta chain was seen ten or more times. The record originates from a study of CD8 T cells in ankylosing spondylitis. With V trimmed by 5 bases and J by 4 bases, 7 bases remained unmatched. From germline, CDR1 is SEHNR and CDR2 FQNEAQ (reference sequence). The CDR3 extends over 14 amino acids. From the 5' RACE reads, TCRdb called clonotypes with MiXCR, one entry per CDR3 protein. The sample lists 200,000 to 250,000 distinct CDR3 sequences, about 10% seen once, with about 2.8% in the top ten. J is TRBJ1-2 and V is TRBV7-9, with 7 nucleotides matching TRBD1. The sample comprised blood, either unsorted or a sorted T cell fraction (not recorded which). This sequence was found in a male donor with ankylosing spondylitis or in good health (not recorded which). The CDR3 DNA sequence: TGTGCCAGCAGCGAAGGGGGCGGGGCCTATGGCTACACCTTC. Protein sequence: CASSEGGGAYGYTF.